A single sample gave rise to the 13 T cell receptor beta chains below, sequenced in a study of cytomegalovirus exposure and HLA in healthy donors. PCR used 60 Vbeta primers and 13 Jbeta primers. This table comes from immunoSEQ multiplex PCR, and its TCRdb copy is limited to in-frame clones, with some not included. The sample contains some 150,000 clones, over 65% of which appear only once. The specimen sequenced was PBMCs. The receptors were gathered from a female donor in good health and CMV-seropositive.

The V gene is TRBV11-1, the J gene TRBJ2-7; D is perhaps TRBD2 (7 bases). The CDR3 has 18 amino acids. CDR1 SGHAT and CDR2 FQDESV come from the germline V gene (reference sequence). V lost 1 base and J lost 4, with 23 bases in between. In nucleotides, the CDR3 is TGTGCCAGCAGCTTAGGCATGGGGGGGCCGTCTTTGCCTTACGAGCAGTACTTC. Translated, it gives CASSLGMGGPSLPYEQYF.

The chain is built from TRBV30 and TRBJ1-2, with TRBD1 matching 8 bases. After removal of 2 bases from V and 4 bases from J, the junction contained 6 bases not matched to a gene. CDR3 size: 14 residues. CDR1 is GTSNPN, CDR2 SVGIG, per germline (reference sequence). The chain's CDR3 is CAWSLQGAGYGYTF. In DNA form, the CDR3 reads TGTGCCTGGAGTTTGCAGGGGGCAGGCTATGGCTACACCTTC. Together with reference TRBV30 and TRBJ1-2, the CDR3 gives the full variable domain: SQTIHQWPATLVQPVGSPLSLECTVEGTSNPNLYWYRQAAGRGLQLLFYSVGIGQISSEVPQNLSASRPQDRQFILSSKKLLLSDSGFYLCAWSLQGAGYGYTFGSGTRLTVV.

The chain couples TRBV5-4 to TRBJ2-3, with 8 bases that match TRBD1. Trimming at V came to 1 base and at J to 2 bases, leaving 3 bases not matched to a gene. Germline lookup yields CDR1 SGHNT and CDR2 YYREEE (reference sequence). The CDR3 is 15 amino acids. The CDR3 protein is CASSLTGQATDTQYF. CDR3 sequence (DNA): TGTGCCAGCAGCTTGACGGGACAGGCCACAGATACGCAGTATTTT.

V usage is TRBV5-4 and J usage is TRBJ1-2; D might be TRBD1 (5 bases). Germline V gene sequence: CDR1 SGHNT, CDR2 YYREEE (reference sequence). This CDR3 comprises 16 residues. V lost 0 bases, J lost 4 bases, and 16 bases lay in between. The CDR3 loop reads CASSLAVGEGGYGYTF. The CDR3 DNA sequence: TGTGCCAGCAGCTTGGCCGTAGGGGAGGGAGGCTATGGCTACACCTTC.

The chain carries TRBV9 and TRBJ1-1; weak D call: TRBD1 (6 bases). V lost 0 bases, J lost 5 bases, and 20 bases lay in between. The CDR3 is 17 amino acids. Germline-derived CDR1 and CDR2 are SGDLS and YYNGEE. The CDR3 DNA reads TGTGCCAGCAGCGTAGCTACGGGGGGCTCGGGGAGGACTGAAGCTTTCTTT. The encoded protein is CASSVATGGSGRTEAFF. The complete variable domain, with remaining parts taken from reference TRBV9 and TRBJ1-1, reads DSGVTQTPKHLITATGQRVTLRCSPRSGDLSVYWYQQSLDQGLQFLIQYYNGEERAKGNILERFSAQQFPDLHSELNLSSLELGDSALYFCASSVATGGSGRTEAFFGQGTRLTVV.

The J gene is TRBJ2-7, the V gene TRBV5-1, with 10 bases fitting TRBD2. J lost 3 bases, V lost 4 bases, and 10 bases had no gene match. CDR3 size: 16 residues. Germline CDR1 and CDR2: SGHRS and YFSETQ. CDR3 DNA sequence: TGCGCCAGCAGCCCACGGACTAGCGGAGCCAACTACGAGCAGTACTTC. It encodes CASSPRTSGANYEQYF.

The CDR3 sequence is CASSHRQGGYEQYF. CDR3 nucleotide sequence: TGCGCCAGCAGCCATCGACAGGGGGGATACGAGCAGTACTTC. The V gene is TRBV4-1, the J gene TRBJ2-7, with TRBD1 matching 9 bases. The germline V gene has CDR1 MGHRA and CDR2 YSYEKL. The ends lost 3 bases at V and 4 bases at J; junction bases unmatched: 4. The length of the CDR3 is 14 residues.

This clone has just one count. The rearrangement joins TRBV4-1 to TRBJ2-3; 8 nucleotides line up with TRBD2. This CDR3 region has 19 residues. V shed 0 bases, J shed 6 bases, and the junction held 17 bases outside the gene matches. Germline V lookup: CDR1 MGHRA, CDR2 YSYEKL. This CDR3 reads CASSQERILSGGAGDTQYF. The CDR3 region has the DNA TGCGCCAGCAGCCAAGAGCGGATTCTCTCGGGGGGGGCTGGGGATACGCAGTATTTT.

V usage is TRBV7-2 and J usage is TRBJ1-1, with a possible D match to TRBD1 (6 bases). The CDR3 spans 14 residues. Trimming cost V 1 base and J 1 base, with 7 bases left between them. Germline CDR1 and CDR2: SGHTA and FQGNSA. CDR3 nucleotides: TGTGCCAGCAGCTTAGAGGGACAGAACACTGAAGCTTTCTTT. This encodes CASSLEGQNTEAFF.

The chain is built from TRBV18 and TRBJ2-7; D not certain. There are 13 residues in the CDR3. V lost 3 bases and J 2 bases, leaving 8 bases between the germline ends. From germline, CDR1 is KGHSH and CDR2 LQKENI. The chain's CDR3 is CASSPTEAYEQYF. CDR3 DNA sequence: TGTGCCAGCTCACCGACTGAAGCCTACGAGCAGTACTTC.

The rearrangement joins TRBV14 to TRBJ2-7; D is possibly TRBD2 (6 bases). Trimming stripped 0 bases from V and 4 bases from J, with 13 bases between. The CDR3 totals 15 residues. Germline V gene lookup returns CDR1 SGHDN and CDR2 FVKESK. The CDR3 DNA is TGTGCCAGCAGCCAAGAGGAGGGAGAAGGGTACGAGCAGTACTTC. Amino acid sequence: CASSQEEGEGYEQYF. Drawing the rest from reference TRBV14 and TRBJ2-7, the complete variable domain is EAGVTQFPSHSVIEKGQTVTLRCDPISGHDNLYWYRRVMGKEIKFLLHFVKESKQDESGMPNNRFLAERTGGTYSTLKVQPAELEDSGVYFCASSQEEGEGYEQYFGPGTRLTVT.

This clone was seen more than once but under ten times. V and J are TRBV6-5 and TRBJ2-7, with a tentative D call TRBD2 (6 bases). The CDR3 runs to 15 residues. V gave up 0 bases and J gave up 3 bases, with 12 bases separating them. CDR1 and CDR2 from the germline V gene are MNHEY and SVGAGI. The CDR3, as DNA: TGTGCCAGCAGTTACTCGGGCGGGGCGATCTACGAGCAGTACTTC. This gives the protein CASSYSGGAIYEQYF.

The V and J genes are TRBV27 and TRBJ1-1, with TRBD1 identical over 8 bases. With V trimmed by 4 bases and J by 1 base, 14 bases remained unmatched. From germline, CDR1 is MNHEY and CDR2 SMNVEV (reference sequence). The CDR3 loop spans 18 amino acids. Here the CDR3 DNA reads TGTGCCAGCAGTTCCGACCCCCGGACAGGGCGAGGGAACACTGAAGCTTTCTTT. Amino acid sequence: CASSSDPRTGRGNTEAFF.